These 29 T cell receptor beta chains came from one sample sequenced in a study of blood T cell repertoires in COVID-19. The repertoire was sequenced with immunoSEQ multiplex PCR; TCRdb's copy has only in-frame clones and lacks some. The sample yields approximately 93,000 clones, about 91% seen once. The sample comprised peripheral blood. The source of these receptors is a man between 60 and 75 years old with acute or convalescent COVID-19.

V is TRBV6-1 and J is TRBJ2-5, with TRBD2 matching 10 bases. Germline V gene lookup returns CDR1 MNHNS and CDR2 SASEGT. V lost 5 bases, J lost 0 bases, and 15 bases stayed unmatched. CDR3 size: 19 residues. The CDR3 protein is CASSKEGASGGFYQETQYF. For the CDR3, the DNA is TGTGCCAGCAGTAAAGAGGGGGCTAGCGGGGGCTTCTACCAAGAGACCCAGTACTTC.

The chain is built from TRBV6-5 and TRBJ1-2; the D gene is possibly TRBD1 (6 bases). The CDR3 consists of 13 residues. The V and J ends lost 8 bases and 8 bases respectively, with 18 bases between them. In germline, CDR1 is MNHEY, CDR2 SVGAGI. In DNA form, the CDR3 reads TGTGCCAGCTTTGAATGGGCAGGGGACGGCTACACCTTC. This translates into CASFEWAGDGYTF.

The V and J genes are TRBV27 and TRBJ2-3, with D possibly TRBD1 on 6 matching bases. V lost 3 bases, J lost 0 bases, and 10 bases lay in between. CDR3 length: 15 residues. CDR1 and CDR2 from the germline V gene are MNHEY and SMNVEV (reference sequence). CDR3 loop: CASSFLRGSTDTQYF. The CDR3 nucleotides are TGTGCCAGCAGTTTTCTAAGGGGGAGCACAGATACGCAGTATTTT.

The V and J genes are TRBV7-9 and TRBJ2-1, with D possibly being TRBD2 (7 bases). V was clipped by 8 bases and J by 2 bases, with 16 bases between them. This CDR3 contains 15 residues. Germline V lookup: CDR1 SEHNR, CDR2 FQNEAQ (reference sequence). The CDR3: CASWEGELAYNEQFF. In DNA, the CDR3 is TGTGCCAGCTGGGAGGGGGAGCTTGCCTACAATGAGCAGTTCTTC.

CDR3 sequence reads: CSASIDSSNQPQHF. CDR3 nucleotide sequence: TGCAGTGCTAGTATAGATTCATCCAATCAGCCCCAGCATTTT. This chain uses TRBV20-1 with TRBJ1-5; no definite D call. Trimming cost V 3 bases and J 3 bases, with 12 bases left between them. Germline V gene sequence: CDR1 DFQATT, CDR2 SNEGSKA (reference sequence). The CDR3 sequence is 14 residues long.

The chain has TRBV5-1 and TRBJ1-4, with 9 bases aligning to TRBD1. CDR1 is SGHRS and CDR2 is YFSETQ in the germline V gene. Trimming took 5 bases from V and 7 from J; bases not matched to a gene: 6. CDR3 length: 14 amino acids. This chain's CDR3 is CASREGQGGEKLFF. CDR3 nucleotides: TGCGCCAGCAGGGAGGGACAGGGAGGTGAAAAACTGTTTTTT.

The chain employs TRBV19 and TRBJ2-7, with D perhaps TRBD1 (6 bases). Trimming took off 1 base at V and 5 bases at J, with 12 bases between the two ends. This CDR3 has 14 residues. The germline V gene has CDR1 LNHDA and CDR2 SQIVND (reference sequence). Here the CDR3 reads CASSIVGAEDEQYF. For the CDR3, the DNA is TGTGCCAGTAGTATAGTGGGGGCGGAAGACGAGCAGTACTTC.

The CDR3 DNA sequence: TGTGCCAGCAGCCGGAACAATGGGAGGGACACTGAAGCTTTCTTT. Translating it yields CASSRNNGRDTEAFF. The chain uses TRBV11-3 and TRBJ1-1; D gene ambiguous. The V gene's germline CDR1 is SGHNT and CDR2 YENEEA. Trimming removed 5 bases at V and 3 bases at J, with 16 bases between. The CDR3 runs 15 residues.

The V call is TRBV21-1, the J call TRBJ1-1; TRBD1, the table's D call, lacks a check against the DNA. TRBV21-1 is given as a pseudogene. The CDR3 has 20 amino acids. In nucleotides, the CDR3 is TGTGCCAGCAGCACCTCTTCGAGGACAGGCTCAAGGAACTGGAACACTGAAGCTTTCTTT. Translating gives CASSTSSRTGSRNWNTEAFF.

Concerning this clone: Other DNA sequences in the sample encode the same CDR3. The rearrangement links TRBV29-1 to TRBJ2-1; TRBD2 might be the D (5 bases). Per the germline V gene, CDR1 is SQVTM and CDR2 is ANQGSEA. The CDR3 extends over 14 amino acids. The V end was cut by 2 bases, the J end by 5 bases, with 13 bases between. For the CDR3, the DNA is TGCAGCGTTGAATATCCGGGAACCAACAATGAGCAGTTCTTC. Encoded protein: CSVEYPGTNNEQFF.

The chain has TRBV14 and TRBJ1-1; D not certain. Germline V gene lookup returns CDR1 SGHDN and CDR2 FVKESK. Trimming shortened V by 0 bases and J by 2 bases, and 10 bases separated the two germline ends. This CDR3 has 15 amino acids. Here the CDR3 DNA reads TGTGCCAGCAGCCAAGATATCACACACAACACTGAAGCTTTCTTT. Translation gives CASSQDITHNTEAFF. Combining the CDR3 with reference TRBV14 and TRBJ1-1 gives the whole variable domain EAGVTQFPSHSVIEKGQTVTLRCDPISGHDNLYWYRRVMGKEIKFLLHFVKESKQDESGMPNNRFLAERTGGTYSTLKVQPAELEDSGVYFCASSQDITHNTEAFFGQGTRLTVV.

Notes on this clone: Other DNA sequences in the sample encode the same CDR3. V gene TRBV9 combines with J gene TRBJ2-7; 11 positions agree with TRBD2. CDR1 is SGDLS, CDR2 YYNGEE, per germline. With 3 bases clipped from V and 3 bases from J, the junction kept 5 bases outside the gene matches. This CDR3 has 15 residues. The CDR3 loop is CASSASGTSGYEQYF. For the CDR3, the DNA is TGTGCCAGCAGCGCCTCCGGGACTAGCGGCTACGAGCAGTACTTC.

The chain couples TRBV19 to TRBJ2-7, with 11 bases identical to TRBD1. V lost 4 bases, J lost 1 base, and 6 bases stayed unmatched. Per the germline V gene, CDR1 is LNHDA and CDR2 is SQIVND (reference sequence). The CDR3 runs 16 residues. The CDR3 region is CASSTNRDRGSYEQYF. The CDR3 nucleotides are TGTGCCAGTAGTACCAACCGGGACAGGGGGTCCTACGAGCAGTACTTC.

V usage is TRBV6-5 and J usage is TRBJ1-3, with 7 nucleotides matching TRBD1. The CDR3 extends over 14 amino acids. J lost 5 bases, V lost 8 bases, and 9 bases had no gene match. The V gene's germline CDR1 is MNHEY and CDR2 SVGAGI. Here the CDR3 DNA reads TGTGCCAGCCCCCTAGACAGGGACAGAAACACCATATATTTT. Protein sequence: CASPLDRDRNTIYF.

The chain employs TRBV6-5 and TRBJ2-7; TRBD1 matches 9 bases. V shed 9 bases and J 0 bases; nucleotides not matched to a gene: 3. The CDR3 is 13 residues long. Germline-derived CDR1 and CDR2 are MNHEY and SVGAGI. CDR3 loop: CASGQGTSYEQYF. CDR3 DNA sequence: TGTGCCAGTGGACAGGGGACCTCCTACGAGCAGTACTTC.

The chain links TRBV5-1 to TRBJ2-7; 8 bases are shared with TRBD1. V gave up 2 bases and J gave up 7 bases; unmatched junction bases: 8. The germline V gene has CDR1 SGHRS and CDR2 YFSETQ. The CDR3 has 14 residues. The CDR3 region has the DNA TGCGCCAGCAGCTTCGGCAGGGGGCCTAAAGAGCAGTACTTC. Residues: CASSFGRGPKEQYF.

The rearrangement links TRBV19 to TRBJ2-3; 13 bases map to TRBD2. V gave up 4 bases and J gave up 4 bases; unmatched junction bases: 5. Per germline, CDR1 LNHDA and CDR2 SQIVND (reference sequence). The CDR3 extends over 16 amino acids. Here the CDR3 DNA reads TGTGCCAGTAGTAGCCACACTAGCGGGAGGGCAGATACGCAGTATTTT. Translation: CASSSHTSGRADTQYF.

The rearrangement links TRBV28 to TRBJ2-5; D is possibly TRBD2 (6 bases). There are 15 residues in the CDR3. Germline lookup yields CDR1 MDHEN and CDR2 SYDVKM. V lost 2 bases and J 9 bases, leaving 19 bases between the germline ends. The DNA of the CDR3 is TGTGCCAGCAGTTTACCCACGGGCCCGGGGGAGGCCCAGTACTTC. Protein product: CASSLPTGPGEAQYF.

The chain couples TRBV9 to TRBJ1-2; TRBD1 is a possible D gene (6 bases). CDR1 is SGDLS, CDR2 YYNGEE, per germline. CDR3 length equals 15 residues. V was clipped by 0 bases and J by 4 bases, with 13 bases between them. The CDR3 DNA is TGTGCCAGCAGCGTAGCGGACAGTCTAGCCTATGGCTACACCTTC. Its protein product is CASSVADSLAYGYTF.

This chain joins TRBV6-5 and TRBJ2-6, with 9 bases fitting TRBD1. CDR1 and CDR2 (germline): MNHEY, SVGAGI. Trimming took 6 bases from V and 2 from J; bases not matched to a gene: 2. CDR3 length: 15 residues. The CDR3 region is CASRRTGAGANVLTF. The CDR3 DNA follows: TGTGCCAGCAGGAGGACAGGGGCTGGGGCCAACGTCCTGACTTTC.

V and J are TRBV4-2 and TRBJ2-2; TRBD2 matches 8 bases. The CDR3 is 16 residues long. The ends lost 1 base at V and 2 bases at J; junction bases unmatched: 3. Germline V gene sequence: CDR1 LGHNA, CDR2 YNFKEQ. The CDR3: CASSQGTSLNTGELFF. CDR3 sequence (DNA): TGTGCCAGCAGCCAAGGGACTAGCCTTAACACCGGGGAGCTGTTTTTT.

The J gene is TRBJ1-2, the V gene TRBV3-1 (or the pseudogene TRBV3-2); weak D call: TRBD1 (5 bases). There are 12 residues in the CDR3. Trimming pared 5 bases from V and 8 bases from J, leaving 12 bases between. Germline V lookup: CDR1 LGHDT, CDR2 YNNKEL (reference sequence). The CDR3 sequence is CASSSRVEGYTF. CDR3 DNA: TGTGCCAGCAGCTCCAGGGTTGAGGGCTACACCTTC.

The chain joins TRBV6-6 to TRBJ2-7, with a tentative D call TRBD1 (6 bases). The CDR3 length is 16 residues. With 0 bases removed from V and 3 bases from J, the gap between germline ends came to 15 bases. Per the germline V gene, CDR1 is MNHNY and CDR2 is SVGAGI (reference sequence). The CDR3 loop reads CASSYSAGVDIYEQYF. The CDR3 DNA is TGTGCCAGCAGTTACTCGGCAGGGGTTGACATCTACGAGCAGTACTTC.

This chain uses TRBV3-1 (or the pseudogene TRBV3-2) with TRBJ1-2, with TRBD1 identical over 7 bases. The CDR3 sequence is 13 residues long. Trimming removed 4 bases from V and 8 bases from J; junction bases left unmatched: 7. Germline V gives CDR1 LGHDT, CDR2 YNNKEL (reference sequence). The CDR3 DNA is TGTGCCAGCAGCCCGGACAGGAAGCGGGGCTACACCTTC. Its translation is CASSPDRKRGYTF.

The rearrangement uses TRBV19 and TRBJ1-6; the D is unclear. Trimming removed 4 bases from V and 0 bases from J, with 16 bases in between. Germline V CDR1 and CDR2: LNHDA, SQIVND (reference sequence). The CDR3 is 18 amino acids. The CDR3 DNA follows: TGTGCCAGTAGTAAAAAACAGCTATCGAGCTCCTATAATTCACCCCTCCACTTT. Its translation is CASSKKQLSSSYNSPLHF.

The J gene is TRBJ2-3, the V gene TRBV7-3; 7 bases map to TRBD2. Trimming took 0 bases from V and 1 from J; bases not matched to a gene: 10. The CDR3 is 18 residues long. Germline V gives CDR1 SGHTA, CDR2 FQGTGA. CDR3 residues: CASSLTPLGSGGTDTQYF. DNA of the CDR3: TGTGCCAGCAGCTTAACGCCCCTTGGAAGCGGGGGCACAGATACGCAGTATTTT.

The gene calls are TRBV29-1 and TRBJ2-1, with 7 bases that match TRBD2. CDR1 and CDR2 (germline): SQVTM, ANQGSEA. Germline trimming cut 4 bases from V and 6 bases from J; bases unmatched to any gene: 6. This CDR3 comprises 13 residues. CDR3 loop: CSVVGGSFNEQFF. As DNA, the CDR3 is TGCAGCGTTGTAGGCGGGAGTTTCAATGAGCAGTTCTTC.

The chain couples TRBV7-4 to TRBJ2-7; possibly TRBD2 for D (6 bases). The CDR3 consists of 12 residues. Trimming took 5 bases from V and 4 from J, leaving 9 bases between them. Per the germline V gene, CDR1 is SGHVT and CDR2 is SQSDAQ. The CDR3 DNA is TGTGCCAGCAGCGAAGGGAGGTACGAGCAGTACTTC. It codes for CASSEGRYEQYF.

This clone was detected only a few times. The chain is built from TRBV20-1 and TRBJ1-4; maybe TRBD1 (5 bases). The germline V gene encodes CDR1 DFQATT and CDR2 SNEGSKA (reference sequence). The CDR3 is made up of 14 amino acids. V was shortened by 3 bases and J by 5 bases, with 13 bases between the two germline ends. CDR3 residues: CSASPGQKNEKLFF. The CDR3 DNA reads TGCAGTGCTAGTCCAGGGCAGAAGAATGAAAAACTGTTTTTT.